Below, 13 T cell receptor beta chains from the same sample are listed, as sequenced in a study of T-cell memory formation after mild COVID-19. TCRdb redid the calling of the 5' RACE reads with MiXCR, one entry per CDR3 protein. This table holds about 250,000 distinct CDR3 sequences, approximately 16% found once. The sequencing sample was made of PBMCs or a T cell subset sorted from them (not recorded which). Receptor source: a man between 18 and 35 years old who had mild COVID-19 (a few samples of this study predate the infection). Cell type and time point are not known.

The CDR3 DNA reads TGTGCCAGTAGTCGGCCAGACACTAGCAATCAGCCCCAGCATTTT. Translated, it gives CASSRPDTSNQPQHF. The chain is built from TRBV19 and TRBJ1-5; no clear D gene. CDR1 and CDR2 (germline): LNHDA, SQIVND (reference sequence). The CDR3 contains 15 residues. V was clipped by 5 bases and J by 0 bases, with 11 bases between them.

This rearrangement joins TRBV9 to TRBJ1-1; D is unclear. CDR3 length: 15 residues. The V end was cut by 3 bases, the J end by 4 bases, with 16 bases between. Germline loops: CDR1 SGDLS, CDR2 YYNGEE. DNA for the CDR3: TGTGCCAGCAGCGCCTCCCCCGGGCGGCGCACTGAAGCTTTCTTT. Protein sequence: CASSASPGRRTEAFF.

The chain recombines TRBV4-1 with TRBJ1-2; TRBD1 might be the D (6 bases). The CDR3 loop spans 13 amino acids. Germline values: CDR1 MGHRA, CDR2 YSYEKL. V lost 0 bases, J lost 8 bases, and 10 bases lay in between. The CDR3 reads CASSQEGGWGYTF. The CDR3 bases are TGCGCCAGCAGCCAAGAGGGGGGCTGGGGCTACACCTTC.

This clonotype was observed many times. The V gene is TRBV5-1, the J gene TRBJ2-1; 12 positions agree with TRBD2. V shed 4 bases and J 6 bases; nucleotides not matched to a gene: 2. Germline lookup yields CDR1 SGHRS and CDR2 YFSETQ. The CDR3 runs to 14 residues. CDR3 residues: CASSLAGGPNEQFF. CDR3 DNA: TGCGCCAGCAGCCTAGCGGGGGGGCCCAATGAGCAGTTCTTC.

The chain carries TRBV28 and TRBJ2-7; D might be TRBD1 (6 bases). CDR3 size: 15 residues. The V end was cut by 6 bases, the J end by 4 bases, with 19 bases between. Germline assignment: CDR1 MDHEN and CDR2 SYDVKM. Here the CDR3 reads CASSPPGHPLYEQYV. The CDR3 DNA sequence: TGTGCCAGCAGCCCTCCGGGACATCCTCTTTACGAGCAGTACGTC.

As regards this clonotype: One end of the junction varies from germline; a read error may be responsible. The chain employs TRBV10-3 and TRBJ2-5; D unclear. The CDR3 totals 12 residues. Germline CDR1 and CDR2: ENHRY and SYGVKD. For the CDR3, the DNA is TGTGCCGTCAGAACTGCCACGGAGACCCAGTACTTC. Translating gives CAVRTATETQYF.

The CDR3 DNA is TGTGCCAGCAGATCGTCGGAAAGATACGAGCAGTACTTC. Translated: CASRSSERYEQYF. J is TRBJ2-7 and V is TRBV12-3 or TRBV12-4; D is unclear. The CDR3 runs 13 residues. Trimming removed 6 bases at V and 4 bases at J, with 13 bases between.

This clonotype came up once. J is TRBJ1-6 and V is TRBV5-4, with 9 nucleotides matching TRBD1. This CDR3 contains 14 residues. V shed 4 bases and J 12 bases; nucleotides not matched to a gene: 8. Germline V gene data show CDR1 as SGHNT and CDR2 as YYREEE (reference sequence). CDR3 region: CASSPRTGDLPLHF. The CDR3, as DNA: TGTGCCAGCAGCCCGAGGACAGGGGATCTACCCCTCCACTTT.

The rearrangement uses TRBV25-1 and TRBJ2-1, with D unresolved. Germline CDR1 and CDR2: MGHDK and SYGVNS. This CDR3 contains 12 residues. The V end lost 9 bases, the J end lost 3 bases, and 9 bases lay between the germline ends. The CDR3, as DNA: TGTGCCAGGACCCCTGTCTACAATGAGCAGTTCTTC. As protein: CARTPVYNEQFF.

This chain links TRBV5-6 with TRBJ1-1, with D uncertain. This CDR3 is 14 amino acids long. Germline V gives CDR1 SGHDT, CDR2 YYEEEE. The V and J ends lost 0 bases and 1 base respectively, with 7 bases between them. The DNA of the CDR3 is TGTGCCAGCAGCTTGGGACCGGGGAACACTGAAGCTTTCTTT. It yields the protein CASSLGPGNTEAFF.

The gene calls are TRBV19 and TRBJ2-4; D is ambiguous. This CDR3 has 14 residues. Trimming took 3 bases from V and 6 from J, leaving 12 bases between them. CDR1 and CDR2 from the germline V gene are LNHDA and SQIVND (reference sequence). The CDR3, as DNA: TGTGCCAGTAGTATTCCGCCCAATAGAAACATTCAGTACTTC. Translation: CASSIPPNRNIQYF.

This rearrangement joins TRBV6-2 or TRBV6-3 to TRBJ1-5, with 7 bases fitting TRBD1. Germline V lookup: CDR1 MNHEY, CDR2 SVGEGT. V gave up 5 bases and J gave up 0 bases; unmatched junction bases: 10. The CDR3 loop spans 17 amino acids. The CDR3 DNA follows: TGTGCCAGCAGTGGCCGTTACAGGGGTTATAGCAATCAGCCCCAGCATTTT. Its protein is CASSGRYRGYSNQPQHF.

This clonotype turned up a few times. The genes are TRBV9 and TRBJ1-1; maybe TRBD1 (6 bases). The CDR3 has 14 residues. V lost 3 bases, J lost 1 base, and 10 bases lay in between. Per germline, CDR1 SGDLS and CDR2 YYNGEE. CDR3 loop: CASSDRVGNTEAFF. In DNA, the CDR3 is TGTGCCAGCAGCGACAGGGTCGGGAACACTGAAGCTTTCTTT.